The 8 T cell receptor beta chains below come from one sample, sequenced in a study of blood T cell repertoires in COVID-19. The data were produced by immunoSEQ multiplex PCR, yet TCRdb's version contains in-frame clones alone and is incomplete. The sample carries 80,000 to 95,000 clones, 87% recorded once. Sequenced material: peripheral blood. All receptors derive from a woman aged 45-65 years with active or convalescent COVID-19.

This clone was counted at least ten times. The chain links TRBV11-3 to TRBJ1-3, with a possible D match to TRBD1 (6 bases). Between the trimmed V and J ends, which lost 0 bases and 8 bases, there was a span of 11 bases. The CDR3 sequence is 14 residues long. Germline V CDR1 and CDR2: SGHNT, YENEEA. The CDR3 region has the DNA TGTGCCAGCAGCTTAGAAGGGGGTACGGACACCATATATTTT. Translated: CASSLEGGTDTIYF.

V gene TRBV12-5 combines with J gene TRBJ1-2, with 7 bases aligning to TRBD1. The CDR3 extends over 18 amino acids. Trimming took 1 base from V and 4 from J; bases not matched to a gene: 15. Germline CDR1 LGHNT, CDR2 FRNRAP. The CDR3 region has the DNA TGTGCTAGTGGTTTGGAAACGGGACAGCAACTCCCCCTCTATGGCTACACCTTC. Its protein is CASGLETGQQLPLYGYTF. Full variable domain (remainder filled in from reference TRBV12-5 and TRBJ1-2): DARVTQTPRHKVTEMGQEVTMRCQPILGHNTVFWYRQTMMQGLELLAYFRNRAPLDDSGMPKDRFSAEMPDATLATLKIQPSEPRDSAVYFCASGLETGQQLPLYGYTFGSGTRLTVV.

The V call is TRBV9, the J call TRBJ2-3, with 13 positions matching TRBD2. The CDR3 has 16 residues. J gave up 6 bases and V 4 bases, and 8 bases lay outside the gene matches. Germline V gene data show CDR1 as SGDLS and CDR2 as YYNGEE. CDR3 loop: CASSPTSGGAPDTQYF. CDR3 coding DNA: TGTGCCAGCAGCCCTACTAGCGGGGGGGCTCCGGATACGCAGTATTTT.

This clone was seen once. The CDR3 DNA sequence: TGTGCCACCGGGACAGGGGAAGGTGAAAAACTGTTTTTT. It specifies CATGTGEGEKLFF. This rearrangement joins TRBV10-3 to TRBJ1-4, with 10 positions matching TRBD1. CDR1 is ENHRY, CDR2 SYGVKD, per germline. The CDR3 has 13 amino acids. J gave up 7 bases and V 10 bases, and 6 bases lay outside the gene matches.

CDR3 nucleotides: TGTGCCAGCAGCTTAGCGGCAGGGAAGTTGTCCGGGGAGCTGTTTTTT. This gives the protein CASSLAAGKLSGELFF. This rearrangement joins TRBV7-2 to TRBJ2-2; D possibly corresponds to TRBD1 (5 bases). Trimming stripped 0 bases from V and 6 bases from J, with 14 bases between. The CDR3 loop spans 16 amino acids. Germline V gives CDR1 SGHTA, CDR2 FQGNSA.

The chain couples TRBV6-5 to TRBJ1-1; 8 bases agree with TRBD1. Germline CDR1 reads MNHEY; CDR2 reads SVGAGI. J was trimmed by 4 bases and V by 5 bases; bases with no gene match: 6. The CDR3 is 14 amino acids. The CDR3 here is CASSLTGASTEAFF. The CDR3 bases are TGTGCCAGCAGTCTGACAGGGGCAAGCACTGAAGCTTTCTTT.

The chain couples TRBV10-1 to TRBJ1-1; 9 bases map to TRBD1. Germline CDR1 and CDR2: WNHNN and SYGVQD (reference sequence). After removal of 6 bases from V and 11 bases from J, the junction contained 16 bases not matched to a gene. This CDR3 is 15 amino acids long. The CDR3 coding sequence is TGCGCCAGCAGCGTAGGACAGGGGCCGATATTGAATGCTTTCTTT. Its translation: CASSVGQGPILNAFF.

This chain joins TRBV7-6 and TRBJ2-2; D uncertain. Germline V CDR1 and CDR2: SGHVS, FNYEAQ. Trimming removed 1 base at V and 3 bases at J, with 12 bases between. The CDR3 is made up of 16 amino acids. The CDR3 loop reads CASSLGSRQYTGELFF. In nucleotides, the CDR3 is TGTGCCAGCAGCTTAGGTTCACGACAATACACCGGGGAGCTGTTTTTT. The full variable domain, its missing parts supplied by reference TRBV7-6 and TRBJ2-2, is GAGVSQSPRYKVTKRGQDVALRCDPISGHVSLYWYRQALGQGPEFLTYFNYEAQQDKSGLPNDRFSAERPEGSISTLTIQRTEQRDSAMYRCASSLGSRQYTGELFFGEGSRLTVL.